Listed here are 13 T cell receptor beta chains from one sample, sequenced in a study of blood T cell repertoires in COVID-19. Sequencing used immunoSEQ multiplex PCR; TCRdb keeps in-frame clones, though not all of them. The sample gives 150,000 or so clones, about 87% of which show up once; roughly 26% is in the top ten. The sequenced sample was peripheral blood. These receptors all stem from a man between 60 and 75 years old with acute or convalescent COVID-19.

The CDR3 region is CASSREPVGETQYF. In nucleotides, the CDR3 is TGTGCCAGCAGCCGGGAGCCGGTGGGAGAGACCCAGTACTTC. V usage is TRBV7-7 and J usage is TRBJ2-5, with D perhaps TRBD2 (6 bases). V lost 5 bases to trimming and J lost 4 bases, with 14 bases between them. Germline CDR1 SSHAT, CDR2 FNYEAQ (reference sequence). CDR3 length: 14 amino acids.

This clone has just one count. The chain couples TRBV5-4 to TRBJ1-3; 7 positions agree with TRBD1. From germline, CDR1 is SGHNT and CDR2 YYREEE (reference sequence). Trimming at V came to 3 bases and at J to 0 bases, leaving 3 bases not matched to a gene. CDR3 length: 15 residues. The CDR3 here is CASSSTGDSGNTIYF. Here the CDR3 DNA reads TGTGCCAGCAGCTCAACAGGGGACTCTGGAAACACCATATATTTT.

The chain carries TRBV6-5 and TRBJ1-5; D might be TRBD1 (5 bases). The germline CDR1 and CDR2 sequences are MNHEY and SVGAGI. Trimming removed 6 bases at V and 7 bases at J, with 19 bases between. This CDR3 spans 15 amino acids. The CDR3 region has the DNA TGTGCCAGCAGACGATCCAGAGCAGGGTCGCAGCCCCAGCATTTT. Translation: CASRRSRAGSQPQHF.

The rearrangement joins TRBV27 to TRBJ2-7; 12 bases are a match to TRBD1. With V trimmed by 3 bases and J by 4 bases, 7 bases remained unmatched. Looked up from germline, CDR1 is MNHEY and CDR2 is SMNVEV (reference sequence). CDR3 length equals 16 residues. CDR3 sequence: CASSLGTGGFFYEQYF. As DNA, the CDR3 is TGTGCCAGCAGTTTGGGGACAGGGGGCTTTTTTTACGAGCAGTACTTC.

The V and J genes are TRBV10-1 and TRBJ1-1; D perhaps matches TRBD1 (5 bases). There are 15 residues in the CDR3. Germline V CDR1 and CDR2: WNHNN, SYGVQD (reference sequence). V lost 0 bases to trimming and J lost 9 bases, with 17 bases between them. CDR3 amino acids: CASSESGRGNAQAFF. The DNA for the CDR3 is TGCGCCAGCAGTGAGTCGGGAAGGGGCAACGCTCAAGCTTTCTTT.

The chain has TRBV9 and TRBJ2-1, with TRBD2 identical over 9 bases. CDR1 SGDLS and CDR2 YYNGEE come from the germline V gene. Trimming cost V 4 bases and J 1 base; bases outside gene matches: 3. The CDR3 extends over 15 amino acids. The CDR3 DNA sequence: TGTGCCAGCAGCCTTAGCGGGGGATCCTACAATGAGCAGTTCTTC. Translating gives CASSLSGGSYNEQFF.

This clone came up a few times. The V gene is TRBV6-5, the J gene TRBJ1-6; D gene uncertain. CDR3 length equals 13 residues. CDR1 is MNHEY, CDR2 SVGAGI, per germline. Trimming removed 5 bases at V and 2 bases at J, with 4 bases between. The CDR3: CASSRAYNSPLHF. The CDR3 nucleotides read TGTGCCAGCAGTCGGGCCTATAATTCACCCCTCCACTTT.

Here the CDR3 DNA reads TGTGCCAGTAGAAGGGGAAACACTGAAGCTTTCTTT. It encodes CASRRGNTEAFF. The V gene is TRBV19, the J gene TRBJ1-1; a possible D gene is TRBD1 (5 bases). The CDR3 covers 12 residues. Trimming removed 6 bases at V and 2 bases at J, with 7 bases between. Germline V gene sequence: CDR1 LNHDA, CDR2 SQIVND (reference sequence).

This sequence joins TRBV6-5 and TRBJ2-1, with D possibly TRBD2 on 6 matching bases. CDR1 is MNHEY, CDR2 SVGAGI, per germline. The CDR3 spans 14 residues. V lost 2 bases and J 6 bases, leaving 11 bases between the germline ends. This CDR3 is CASSYRGRTNEQFF. For the CDR3, the DNA is TGTGCCAGCAGTTACCGGGGGAGAACCAATGAGCAGTTCTTC.

The chain has TRBV20-1 and TRBJ2-1; TRBD2 matches 8 bases. Germline V gives CDR1 DFQATT, CDR2 SNEGSKA (reference sequence). CDR3 size: 15 residues. With 3 bases clipped from V and 0 bases from J, the junction kept 4 bases outside the gene matches. CDR3: CSASFAGGSYNEQFF. The DNA of the CDR3 is TGCAGTGCTAGTTTTGCGGGAGGCTCCTACAATGAGCAGTTCTTC.

This chain links TRBV10-3 with TRBJ1-2, with 8 bases that match TRBD1. The junction had 6 bases not matched to a gene; V was cut back by 2 bases and J by 4 bases. The CDR3 contains 15 residues. CDR1 is ENHRY and CDR2 is SYGVKD in the germline V gene. The CDR3: CAISETAGGSYGYTF. The CDR3 DNA sequence: TGTGCCATCAGTGAGACGGCAGGGGGCTCCTATGGCTACACCTTC.

The table lists this clone with a few counts. The CDR3 spells CASSIAVTPEKLFF. The CDR3 DNA follows: TGTGCCAGTAGTATAGCCGTGACACCCGAAAAACTGTTTTTT. The chain uses TRBV19 and TRBJ1-4, with no clear D. The CDR3 has 14 amino acids. Trimming left V 1 base short and J 8 bases short, with 11 bases between. CDR1 is LNHDA and CDR2 is SQIVND in the germline V gene (reference sequence).

V gene TRBV30 combines with J gene TRBJ1-1; D ambiguous. The length of the CDR3 is 13 residues. Germline values: CDR1 GTSNPN, CDR2 SVGIG (reference sequence). V was cut by 0 bases and J by 3 bases, with 8 bases left in between. The CDR3: CAWSVARDTEAFF. The CDR3, as DNA: TGTGCCTGGAGTGTCGCGCGGGACACTGAAGCTTTCTTT.